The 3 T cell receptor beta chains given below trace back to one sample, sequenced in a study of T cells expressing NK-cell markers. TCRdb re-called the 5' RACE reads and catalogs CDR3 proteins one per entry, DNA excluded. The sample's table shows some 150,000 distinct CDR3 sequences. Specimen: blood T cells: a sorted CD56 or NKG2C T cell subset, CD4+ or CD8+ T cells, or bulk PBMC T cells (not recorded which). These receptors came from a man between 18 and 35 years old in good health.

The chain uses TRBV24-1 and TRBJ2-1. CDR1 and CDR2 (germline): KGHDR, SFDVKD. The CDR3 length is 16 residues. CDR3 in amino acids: CATSDLQRAPYNEQFF.

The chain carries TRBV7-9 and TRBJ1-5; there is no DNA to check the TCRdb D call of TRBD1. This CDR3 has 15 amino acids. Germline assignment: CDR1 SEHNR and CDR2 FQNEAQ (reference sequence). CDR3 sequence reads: CASSSGQDSNQPRHF.

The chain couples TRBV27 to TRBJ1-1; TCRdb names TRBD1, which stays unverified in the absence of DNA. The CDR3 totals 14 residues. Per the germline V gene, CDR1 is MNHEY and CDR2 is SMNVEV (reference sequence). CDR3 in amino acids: CASSLAEGATEAFF.